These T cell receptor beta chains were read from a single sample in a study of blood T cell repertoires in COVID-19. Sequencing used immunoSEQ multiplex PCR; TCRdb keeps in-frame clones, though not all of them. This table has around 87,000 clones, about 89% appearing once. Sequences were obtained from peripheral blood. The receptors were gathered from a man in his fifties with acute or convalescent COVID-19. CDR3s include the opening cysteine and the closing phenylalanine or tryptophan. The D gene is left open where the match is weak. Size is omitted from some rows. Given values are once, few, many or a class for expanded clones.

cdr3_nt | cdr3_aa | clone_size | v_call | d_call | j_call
TGTGCCAGCAGCTTGGGGACAGGGTCTGGCTACACCTTC | CASSLGTGSGYTF | - | TRBV5-6 | TRBD1 | TRBJ1-2
TGTGCCAGCAATGGGGCGGGGGGAACGAGCTCCTACAATGAGCAGTTCTTC | CASNGAGGTSSYNEQFF | - | TRBV19 | TRBD2 | TRBJ2-1
TGCAGTGCTAGTGGGGGGGTGAATGAAAAACTGTTTTTT | CSASGGVNEKLFF | - | TRBV20-1 | - | TRBJ1-4
TGTGCCAGCTCACCACCGGCGACAGGGTACTACGAGCAGTACTTC | CASSPPATGYYEQYF | once | TRBV18 | TRBD1 | TRBJ2-7
TGTGCCAGCAGTTCCGAACTGGGGGCGCGAACTGAAGCTTTCTTT | CASSSELGARTEAFF | - | TRBV6-5 | - | TRBJ1-1
TGTGCCAGCAGTTCCGGGACAGGGATCTACGAGCAGTACTTC | CASSSGTGIYEQYF | - | TRBV27 | TRBD1 | TRBJ2-7
TGTGCCAGCAGCCTACAGGAAACTGGAAACACCATATATTTT | CASSLQETGNTIYF | - | TRBV16 | - | TRBJ1-3
TGTGCCAGCAGCCCCGACAGGGCCCGCGGGACTGAAGCTTTCTTT | CASSPDRARGTEAFF | once | TRBV7-3 | TRBD1 | TRBJ1-1
TGTGCCAGCAGACAAATGGGGGGGGATGAGCAGTTCTTC | CASRQMGGDEQFF | - | TRBV12-3/TRBV12-4 | TRBD2 | TRBJ2-1
TGTGCCATCAGCAAGGGGACTAGCGGGGGGTACCAAGAGACCCAGTACTTC | CAISKGTSGGYQETQYF | - | TRBV10-3 | TRBD2 | TRBJ2-5
TGCGCCAGCAGCCCCGGGACAAATGGAGAGACCCAGTACTTC | CASSPGTNGETQYF | - | TRBV5-1 | - | TRBJ2-5
TGCGCCAGCAGCTTTGGACAGGCGGTACCAAACTATGGCTACACCTTC | CASSFGQAVPNYGYTF | - | TRBV5-1 | TRBD1 | TRBJ1-2
TGTGCCAGTAGTAACGGACAGGGGCGAACGAACACTGAAGCTTTCTTT | CASSNGQGRTNTEAFF | - | TRBV19 | TRBD1 | TRBJ1-1
TGCGCCAGCAGCCCTTACTTAGGGGTCTCTGGAAACACCATATATTTT | CASSPYLGVSGNTIYF | - | TRBV5-1 | - | TRBJ1-3
TGTGCCAGCAGCGTTCCCGGCGGGGCCCAAGAGACCCAGTACTTC | CASSVPGGAQETQYF | - | TRBV5-4 | - | TRBJ2-5
TGCAGCGTGCGGAGCGGGGGGAGCTCCTACAATGAGCAGTTCTTC | CSVRSGGSSYNEQFF | - | TRBV29-1 | TRBD2 | TRBJ2-1
TGTGCCTGGGACAGGGGCGGCGGGGAGCTGTTTTTT | CAWDRGGGELFF | - | TRBV30 | TRBD1 | TRBJ2-2
TGTGCCAGCCGAAGGGGAACCTATGGCTACACCTTC | CASRRGTYGYTF | - | TRBV12-3/TRBV12-4 | - | TRBJ1-2
TGTGCCTGGAGCCGGGGGTTAGAAAACACCATATATTTT | CAWSRGLENTIYF | - | TRBV30 | - | TRBJ1-3
TGTGCCAGCGGGACTACAAGGTCCGGGGATGAGCAGTTCTTC | CASGTTRSGDEQFF | - | TRBV6-5 | TRBD2 | TRBJ2-1
TGTGCCAGCAGCGTGGCCGAGCGGGGGGGCAGGTCCAATGAGCAGTTCTTC | CASSVAERGGRSNEQFF | - | TRBV9 | TRBD2 | TRBJ2-1
TGTGCCAGCAGCCCCGGACATGGGAACCAAGAGACCCAGTACTTC | CASSPGHGNQETQYF | - | TRBV11-3 | - | TRBJ2-5
TGTGCCAGCGGCCGGGACAGGGGTCCTGAAGCTTTCTTT | CASGRDRGPEAFF | - | TRBV6-5 | TRBD1 | TRBJ1-1
TGCAGCGTTGCAGAAGGCGGTAATGAAAAACTGTTTTTT | CSVAEGGNEKLFF | - | TRBV29-1 | - | TRBJ1-4
TGTGCCAGCAGTGAAGGGTTCGGGGGGTACAAAAACATTCAGTACTTC | CASSEGFGGYKNIQYF | many | TRBV6-1 | TRBD2 | TRBJ2-4
TGTGCCAGCAGCCTGGGACAGGAGGTCTATGGCTACACCTTC | CASSLGQEVYGYTF | once | TRBV5-4 | TRBD1 | TRBJ1-2
TGTGCCAGTCCCGGACAACATGTCCACACCTTC | CASPGQHVHTF | few | TRBV6-5 | - | TRBJ1-2
TGTGCCAGTAGCATAACCGGGACAGGGAACAATGAGCAGTTCTTC | CASSITGTGNNEQFF | - | TRBV19 | TRBD1 | TRBJ2-1
TGTGCCAGCAGTTTAAGGACAGGGGGCGCGAACACTGAAGCTTTCTTT | CASSLRTGGANTEAFF | - | TRBV28 | TRBD1 | TRBJ1-1
TGTGCCACCAGCAGAGATATGGTAACATTCAGTGAGCAGTTCTTC | CATSRDMVTFSEQFF | - | TRBV15 | - | TRBJ2-1
TGTGCCAACCAACAGGGGGTTGTTTCGAATTCACCCCTCCACTTT | CANQQGVVSNSPLHF | - | TRBV2 | TRBD1 | TRBJ1-6
TGTGCCAGCAGTCGGACAGGGAGAGCCAATGAGCAGTTCTTC | CASSRTGRANEQFF | - | TRBV6-5 | TRBD1 | TRBJ2-1
TGTGCCTGGAGGTCACCTAACTATGGCTACACCTTC | CAWRSPNYGYTF | - | TRBV6-5 | - | TRBJ1-2
TGTGCCAGCAAGGATACTACTCACAATGAGCAGTTCTTC | CASKDTTHNEQFF | once | TRBV27 | - | TRBJ2-1
TGCAGCGTTGAATATGCGGGGGGGCGGAATGAGCAGTTCTTC | CSVEYAGGRNEQFF | - | TRBV29-1 | TRBD2 | TRBJ2-1
TGTGCCAGCAGTGACAAAACACAGGGGAGAAAATCACCCCTCCACTTT | CASSDKTQGRKSPLHF | - | TRBV6-1 | TRBD1 | TRBJ1-6
TGTGCCGCCTCGGGAGCCTTAGGGGCAAAACTGTTTTTT | CAASGALGAKLFF | once | TRBV30 | - | TRBJ1-4
TGTGCCATCAGTGCATCACGGGGGGACTATGGCTACACCTTC | CAISASRGDYGYTF | - | TRBV10-3 | - | TRBJ1-2
TGTGCCAGCAGTTTAGGCAGGGTGAGGATTCGGGAGCTGTTTTTT | CASSLGRVRIRELFF | - | TRBV28 | - | TRBJ2-2
TGTGCCTGGGGCGGGGTCAATCAGCCCCAGCATTTT | CAWGGVNQPQHF | - | TRBV30 | - | TRBJ1-5